This T cell receptor (beta chain) was found in a study of Graves' ophthalmopathy and Graves' hyperthyroidism. Study outcomes and limitations: Sensitivity of roughly 88% and specificity of nearly 82% were achieved when a 13-signature model separated ophthalmopathy from stable hyperthyroidism.

None of the included patients had other autoimmune diseases, uncontrolled infections, pregnancy or lactation, as these led to exclusion. Researchers took RNA transcripts and amplified TCR beta CDR3 regions from them. A first-round RT-PCR used HTBI primers, followed by a second-round multiplex PCR. TCRdb passed the multiplex PCR reads through MiXCR, listing each CDR3 protein once. Of roughly 50,000 distinct CDR3 sequences in the sample, less than 65% were seen once. CDR3 length: 13 residues. The V gene end was trimmed by 6 bases and the J gene end by 5 bases; junction bases not matched to a gene: 5. On this clonotype itself: Its antigen is as yet unknown.

The TCR originated in an adult woman with Graves' ophthalmopathy. The sample comprised peripheral blood. This chain links TRBV12-3 or TRBV12-4 with TRBJ2-3; 7 bases are shared with TRBD1. The CDR3 nucleotides read TGTGCCAGCAGCGTATCAGGGGGAGATACGCAGTATTTT. The encoded protein is CASSVSGGDTQYF.